This T cell receptor (beta chain) was found in a study of monozygotic twins with inflammatory bowel disease. Worth noting for this clonotype: What it binds is not known.

Study findings and constraints: Twins with IBD were found to have lower TCRbeta diversity (inverse Simpson) than healthy co-twins.

For every donor, one blood sample of about 2.5 ml was drawn. From germline, CDR1 is SGHNT and CDR2 YYREEE (reference sequence). This CDR3 region has 15 residues. Each TCR library consumed about 3,700 ng of total RNA. Reanalyzing the 5' RACE reads, TCRdb keeps one entry per CDR3 protein, without DNA. This sample's table has 400,000 to 500,000 distinct CDR3 sequences. The TCR was taken from a human donor with ulcerative colitis or Crohn's disease, or a healthy co-twin of an affected twin (not recorded which). The J gene is TRBJ2-1, the V gene TRBV5-4; TCRdb's D gene call, TRBD1, goes unchecked for lack of DNA. Sequencing was done on a sample of blood. CDR3 loop: CASSLDQGAYNEQFF.